This record covers a single TCR beta chain. A few counts support this clonotype. Its specific antigen is unknown. No much larger clonotype is one base removed from it; base qualities were not supplied. This sample is part of a study of regulatory T cells in long-lasting Graves disease (dated by TCRdb to the early 2020s). In terms of the full investigation: Newly diagnosed Graves' disease patients had taken antithyroid drugs for less than 3 months. Patients with persistent Graves' disease were compared with patients with newly diagnosed Graves' disease using TCR sequencing and RNA sequencing of peripheral blood. The study was registered as a clinical trial and conducted in China. A total of around 33 samples were covered by TCR sequencing, comprising around 13 persistent and around 20 newly diagnosed Graves' disease patients. Overall study outcomes, separate from this receptor: Persistent Graves' disease patients showed lower TCR Shannon entropy and fewer highly expanded clones than newly diagnosed patients, suggesting clonal expansion. Sequencing and analysis were restricted to the TCR beta chain. Peripheral blood alone was examined, since thyroid tissue, which constituted the primary lesion, could not be accessed. As a limitation, the authors acknowledged that the small sample size may reduce accuracy. TRBV28, TRBJ1-2 and TRBJ2-5 were preferentially used in persistent disease, while TRBV20-1 and TRBJ2-1 were favored in newly diagnosed disease. A larger number of public clonotypes was shared among persistent patients (under 3,000) than among newly diagnosed patients (roughly 980).

Reading the label with the study, this specimen's time point is: newly diagnosed GD, antithyroid drugs for less than 3 months. For both TCR sequencing and RNA sequencing, RNA was extracted from PBMCs in TRIzol. Graves' disease was diagnosed according to American Thyroid Association guidelines. Patients for the study were recruited at an endocrinology department in Xi'an, China. From each patient, approximately 10 milliliters of peripheral blood was collected into an EDTA anticoagulant tube. PBMCs were isolated by Ficoll Paque Plus density gradient separation without further T cell sorting. An Agilent 2100 Bioanalyzer and agarose gel were used to assess RNA quality, and a NanoDrop 2000 was used to measure RNA concentration. The library was obtained by multiplex PCR. These reads were obtained on an Illumina HiSeq 4000. CDR3 regions were amplified by Arm-PCR with iRepertoire HTBI primers to construct TCR beta libraries. PCR products were gel purified before sequencing. The authors' pipeline ran thus. Gene usage analysis of CDR3 amino acid clonotypes used the approximately 62 TRBV and fewer than 15 TRBJ segments found across samples. COPE and FqMerger were used to merge filtered high-quality paired reads into contigs. Contigs were aligned with BLAST to IMGT TRBV, TRBD and TRBJ reference genes, and CDR3 was defined per IMGT. Any clonotype with a frequency above 0.1% was classified as a highly expanded clone. Shannon entropy served as the measure of repertoire diversity, while the Gini coefficient captured V-J evenness. A clonotype found in more than one individual was treated as public. TCRdb cleaned the public reads at Q25 with fastp, built clones with MiXCR and kept in-frame beta chains. Every CDR3 protein is listed once, alongside the most common genes and DNA of its rows. TCRdb, not the authors, supplied the V and J calls. The sample contains hundreds of thousands of distinct CDR3 sequences, about 16% of them found a single time. Approximately 21% of the sample lies in the top ten.

The germline V gene gives CDR1 as LGHNA and CDR2 as YSLEER. At the junction V is shortened by 6 bases and J by 0 bases, with 14 bases in between. From its cysteine to its phenylalanine, the CDR3 spans 15 amino acids. Only the CDR3 portion is preserved as DNA: 45 bases, with reading frame beginning at the first base. This sequence was found in a female donor with Graves disease. The V gene is TRBV4-3 and the J gene is TRBJ1-1; a weak D assignment points to TRBD1 (5 bases agree). The material was peripheral blood mononuclear cells (PBMCs), obtained at new diagnosis, from a patient treated with antithyroid drugs. CDR3 loop: CASRSWTSLNTEAFF. The nucleotides read TGCGCCAGCAGGTCTTGGACATCGTTGAACACTGAAGCTTTCTTT.